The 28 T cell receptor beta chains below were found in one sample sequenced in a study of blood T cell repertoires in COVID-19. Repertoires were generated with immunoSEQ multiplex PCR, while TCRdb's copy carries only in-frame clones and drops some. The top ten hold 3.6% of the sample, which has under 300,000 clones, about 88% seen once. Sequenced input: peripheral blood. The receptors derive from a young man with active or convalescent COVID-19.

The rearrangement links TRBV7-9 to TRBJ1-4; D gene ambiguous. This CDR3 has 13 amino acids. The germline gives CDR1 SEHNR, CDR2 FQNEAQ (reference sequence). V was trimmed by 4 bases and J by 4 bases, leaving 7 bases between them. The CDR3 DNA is TGTGCCAGCAGCTACGGGATTAATGAAAAACTGTTTTTT. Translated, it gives CASSYGINEKLFF.

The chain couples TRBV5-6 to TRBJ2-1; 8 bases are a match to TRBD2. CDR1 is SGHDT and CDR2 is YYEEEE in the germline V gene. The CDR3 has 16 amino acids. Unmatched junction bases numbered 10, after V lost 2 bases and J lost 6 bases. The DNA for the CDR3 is TGTGCCAGCAGCTTAAACCCGGGGGGGCAGGTCAATGAGCAGTTCTTC. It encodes CASSLNPGGQVNEQFF.

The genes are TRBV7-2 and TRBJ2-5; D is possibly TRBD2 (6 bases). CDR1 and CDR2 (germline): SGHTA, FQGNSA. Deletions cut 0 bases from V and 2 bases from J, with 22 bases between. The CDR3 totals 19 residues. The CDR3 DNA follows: TGTGCCAGCAGCTTAGCGCGGGGCAGACCACGAGACCTACAAGAGACCCAGTACTTC. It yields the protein CASSLARGRPRDLQETQYF.

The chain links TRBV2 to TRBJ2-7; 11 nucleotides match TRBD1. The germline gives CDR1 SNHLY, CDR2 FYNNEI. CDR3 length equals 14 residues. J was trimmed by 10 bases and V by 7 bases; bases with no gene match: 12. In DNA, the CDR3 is TGTGCCAGCAACCCTGGACAGGGGGCGACTCAACAGTACTTC. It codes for CASNPGQGATQQYF.

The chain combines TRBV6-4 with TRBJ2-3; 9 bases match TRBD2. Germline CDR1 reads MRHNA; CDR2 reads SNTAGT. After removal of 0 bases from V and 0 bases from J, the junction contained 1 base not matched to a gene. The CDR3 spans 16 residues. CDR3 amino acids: CASSDSAGGSTDTQYF. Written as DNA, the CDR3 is TGTGCCAGCAGTGACTCGGCGGGGGGGAGCACAGATACGCAGTATTTT.

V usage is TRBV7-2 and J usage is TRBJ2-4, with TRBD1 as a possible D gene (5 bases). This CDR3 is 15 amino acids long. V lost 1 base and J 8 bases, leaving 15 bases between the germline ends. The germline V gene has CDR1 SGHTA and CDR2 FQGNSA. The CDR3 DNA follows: TGTGCCAGCAGCTTAGGAGGACCTCAGGGCCACATTCAGTACTTC. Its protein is CASSLGGPQGHIQYF.

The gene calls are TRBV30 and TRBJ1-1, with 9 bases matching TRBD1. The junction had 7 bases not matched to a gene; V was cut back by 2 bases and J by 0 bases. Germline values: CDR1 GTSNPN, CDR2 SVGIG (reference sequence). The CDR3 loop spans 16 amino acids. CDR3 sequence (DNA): TGTGCCTGGAGTAGGGACAGGGTGTTTGTGAACACTGAAGCTTTCTTT. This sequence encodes CAWSRDRVFVNTEAFF.

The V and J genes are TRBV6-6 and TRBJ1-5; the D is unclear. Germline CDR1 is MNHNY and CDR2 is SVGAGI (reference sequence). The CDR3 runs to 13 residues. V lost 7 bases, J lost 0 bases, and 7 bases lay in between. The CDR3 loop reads CASTLISNQPQHF. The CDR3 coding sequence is TGTGCCAGCACTCTTATTAGCAATCAGCCCCAGCATTTT.

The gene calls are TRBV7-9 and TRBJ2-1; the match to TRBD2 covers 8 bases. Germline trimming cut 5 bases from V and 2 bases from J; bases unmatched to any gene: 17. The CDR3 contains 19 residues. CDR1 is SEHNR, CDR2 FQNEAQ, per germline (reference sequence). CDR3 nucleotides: TGTGCCAGCAGCACAAACGCCCCGATGACTAGCGATACCTACAATGAGCAGTTCTTC. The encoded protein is CASSTNAPMTSDTYNEQFF.

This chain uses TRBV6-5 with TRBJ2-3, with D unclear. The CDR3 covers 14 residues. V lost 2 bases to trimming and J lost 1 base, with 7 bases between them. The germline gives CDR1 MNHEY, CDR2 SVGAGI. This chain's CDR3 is CASSYQGGTDTQYF. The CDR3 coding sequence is TGTGCCAGCAGTTACCAAGGAGGCACAGATACGCAGTATTTT.

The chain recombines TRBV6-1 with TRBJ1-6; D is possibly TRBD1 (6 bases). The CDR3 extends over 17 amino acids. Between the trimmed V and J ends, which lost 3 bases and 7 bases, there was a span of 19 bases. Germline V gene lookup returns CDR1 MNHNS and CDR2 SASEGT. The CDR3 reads CASSDGLGGGRNSPLHF. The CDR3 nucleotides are TGTGCCAGCAGTGACGGTCTTGGCGGGGGCAGAAATTCACCCCTCCACTTT.

This CDR3 reads CASRVLAGDHNEQFF. CDR3 nucleotide sequence: TGTGCCAGCAGAGTACTAGCGGGGGACCACAATGAGCAGTTCTTC. This sequence joins TRBV7-8 and TRBJ2-1; 11 bases align to TRBD2. The J segment lost 5 bases and the V segment lost 6 bases, leaving 6 bases of the junction unmatched. Germline V gene data show CDR1 as SGHVS and CDR2 as FQNEAQ. CDR3 size: 15 residues.

CDR3 in amino acids: CASVTLPNSPLHF. DNA of the CDR3: TGTGCCAGCGTCACCCTACCCAATTCACCCCTCCACTTT. The chain joins TRBV2 to TRBJ1-6, with unresolved D. The CDR3 loop spans 13 amino acids. V was cut by 8 bases and J by 7 bases, with 12 bases left in between. Germline loops: CDR1 SNHLY, CDR2 FYNNEI.

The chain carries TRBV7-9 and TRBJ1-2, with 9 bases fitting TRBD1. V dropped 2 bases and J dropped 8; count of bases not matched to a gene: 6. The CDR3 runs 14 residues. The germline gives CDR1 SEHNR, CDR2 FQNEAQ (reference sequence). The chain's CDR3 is CASSLTDRGSGYTF. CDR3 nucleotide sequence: TGTGCCAGCAGCTTAACGGACAGGGGTAGCGGCTACACCTTC.

The CDR3 loop is CASSMWASGSREGEQFF. CDR3 nucleotide sequence: TGTGCCAGTAGTATGTGGGCTAGCGGGAGTAGGGAAGGTGAGCAGTTCTTC. V and J are TRBV19 and TRBJ2-1, with 10 bases matching TRBD2. The CDR3 runs to 17 residues. The ends lost 3 bases at V and 9 bases at J; junction bases unmatched: 14. The germline CDR1 and CDR2 sequences are LNHDA and SQIVND (reference sequence).

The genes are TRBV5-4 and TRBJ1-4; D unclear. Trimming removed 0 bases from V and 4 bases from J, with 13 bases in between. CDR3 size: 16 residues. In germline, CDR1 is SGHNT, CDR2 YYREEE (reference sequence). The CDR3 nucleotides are TGTGCCAGCAGCTTGGATCCAGCGACTGTTAATGAAAAACTGTTTTTT. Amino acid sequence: CASSLDPATVNEKLFF.

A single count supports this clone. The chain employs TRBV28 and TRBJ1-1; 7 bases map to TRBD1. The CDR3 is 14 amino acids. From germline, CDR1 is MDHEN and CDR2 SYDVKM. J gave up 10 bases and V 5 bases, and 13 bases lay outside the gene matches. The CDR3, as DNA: TGTGCCAGCAGTCCAACCCGACAGGGAATGAGAGCTTTCTTT. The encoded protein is CASSPTRQGMRAFF.

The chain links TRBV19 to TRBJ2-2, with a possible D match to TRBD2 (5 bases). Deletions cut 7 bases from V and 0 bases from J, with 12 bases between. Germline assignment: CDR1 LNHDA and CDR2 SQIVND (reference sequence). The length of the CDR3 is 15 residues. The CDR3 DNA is TGTGCCAGTACCCCGGGATTCGCGAACACCGGGGAGCTGTTTTTT. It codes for CASTPGFANTGELFF.

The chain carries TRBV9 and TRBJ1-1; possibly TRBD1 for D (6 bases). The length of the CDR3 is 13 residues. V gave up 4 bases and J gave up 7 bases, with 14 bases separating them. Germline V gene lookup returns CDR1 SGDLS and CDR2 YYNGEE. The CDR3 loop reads CASSPPTGYEAFF. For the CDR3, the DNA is TGTGCCAGCAGCCCTCCGACAGGATATGAAGCTTTCTTT.

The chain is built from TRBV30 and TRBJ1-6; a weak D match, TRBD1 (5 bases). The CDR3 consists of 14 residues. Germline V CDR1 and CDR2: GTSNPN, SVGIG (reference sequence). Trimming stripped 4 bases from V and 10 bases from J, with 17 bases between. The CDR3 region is CAWTVGVPGSPLHF. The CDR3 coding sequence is TGTGCCTGGACCGTAGGGGTCCCGGGCTCACCCCTCCACTTT.

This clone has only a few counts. The CDR3 spells CASSYFSGSSYEQYF. The CDR3 nucleotides read TGTGCCAGCAGTTACTTCAGTGGGAGCTCCTACGAGCAGTACTTC. The chain links TRBV6-5 to TRBJ2-7, with a tentative D call TRBD2 (5 bases). Per germline, CDR1 MNHEY and CDR2 SVGAGI. This CDR3 comprises 15 residues. V lost 1 base and J lost 0, with 10 bases in between.

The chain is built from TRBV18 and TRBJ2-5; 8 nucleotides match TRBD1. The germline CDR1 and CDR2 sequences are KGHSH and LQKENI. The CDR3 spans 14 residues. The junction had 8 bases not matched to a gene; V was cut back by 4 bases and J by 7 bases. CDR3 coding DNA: TGTGCCAGCTCACAGGGACAGGAATACGGGACCCAGTACTTC. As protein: CASSQGQEYGTQYF. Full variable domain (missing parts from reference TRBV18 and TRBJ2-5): NAGVMQNPRHLVRRRGQEARLRCSPMKGHSHVYWYRQLPEEGLKFMVYLQKENIIDESGMPKERFSAEFPKEGPSILRIQQVVRGDSAAYFCASSQGQEYGTQYFGPGTRLLVL.

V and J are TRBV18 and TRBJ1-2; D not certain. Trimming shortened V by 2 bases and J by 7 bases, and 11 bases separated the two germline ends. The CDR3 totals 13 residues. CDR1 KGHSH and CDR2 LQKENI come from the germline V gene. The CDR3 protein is CASSPTAEGGYTF. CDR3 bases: TGTGCCAGCTCACCAACAGCCGAGGGTGGCTACACCTTC.

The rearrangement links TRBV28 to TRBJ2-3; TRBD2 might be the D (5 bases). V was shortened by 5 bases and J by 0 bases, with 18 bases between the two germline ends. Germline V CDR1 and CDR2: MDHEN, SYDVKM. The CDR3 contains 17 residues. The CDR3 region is CASSPILGRTSTDTQYF. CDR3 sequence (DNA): TGTGCCAGCAGTCCAATACTAGGCCGGACTAGCACAGATACGCAGTATTTT.

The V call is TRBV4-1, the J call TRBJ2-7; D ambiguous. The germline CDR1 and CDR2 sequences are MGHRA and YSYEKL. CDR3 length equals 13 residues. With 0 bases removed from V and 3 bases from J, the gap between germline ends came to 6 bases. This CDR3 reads CASSQEPSYEQYF. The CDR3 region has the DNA TGCGCCAGCAGCCAAGAACCGAGCTACGAGCAGTACTTC.

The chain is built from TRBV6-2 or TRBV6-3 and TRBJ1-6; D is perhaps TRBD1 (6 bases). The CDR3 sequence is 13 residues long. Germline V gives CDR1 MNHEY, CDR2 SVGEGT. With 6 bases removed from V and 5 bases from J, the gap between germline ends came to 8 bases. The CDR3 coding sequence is TGTGCCAGCAGCGGACAGAATAATTCACCCCTCCACTTT. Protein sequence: CASSGQNNSPLHF.

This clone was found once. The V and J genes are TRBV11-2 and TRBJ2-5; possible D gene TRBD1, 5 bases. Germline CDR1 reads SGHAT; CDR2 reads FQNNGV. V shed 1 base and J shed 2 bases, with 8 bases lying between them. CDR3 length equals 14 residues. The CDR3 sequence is CASSLVQGQETQYF. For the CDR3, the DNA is TGTGCCAGCAGCTTAGTGCAGGGACAAGAGACCCAGTACTTC.

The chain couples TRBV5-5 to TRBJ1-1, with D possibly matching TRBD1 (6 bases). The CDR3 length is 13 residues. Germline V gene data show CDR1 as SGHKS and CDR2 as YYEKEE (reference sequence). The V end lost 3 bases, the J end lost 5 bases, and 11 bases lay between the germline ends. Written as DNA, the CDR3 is TGTGCCAGCAGCTCTACAGGGCATACTGAAGCTTTCTTT. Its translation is CASSSTGHTEAFF.